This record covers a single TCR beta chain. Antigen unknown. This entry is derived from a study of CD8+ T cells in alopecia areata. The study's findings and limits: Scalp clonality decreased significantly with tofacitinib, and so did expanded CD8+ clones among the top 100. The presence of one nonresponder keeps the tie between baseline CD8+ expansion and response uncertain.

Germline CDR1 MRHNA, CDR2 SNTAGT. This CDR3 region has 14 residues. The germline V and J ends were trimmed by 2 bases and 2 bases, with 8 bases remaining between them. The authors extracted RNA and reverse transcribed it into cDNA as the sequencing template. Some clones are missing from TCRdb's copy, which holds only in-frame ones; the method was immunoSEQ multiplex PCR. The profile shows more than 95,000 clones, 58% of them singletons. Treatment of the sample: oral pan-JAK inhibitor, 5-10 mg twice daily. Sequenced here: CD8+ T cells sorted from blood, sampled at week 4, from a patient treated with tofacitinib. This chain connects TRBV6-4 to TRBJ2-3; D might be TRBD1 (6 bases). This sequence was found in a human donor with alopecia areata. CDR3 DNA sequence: TGTGCCAGCAGTGACGACAGGCTCACAGATACGCAGTATTTT. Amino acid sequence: CASSDDRLTDTQYF.